The rows below give T cell receptor beta chains drawn from one sample of a study of neurological immune-mediated disorders. Using its own MiXCR run on the 5' RACE reads, TCRdb lists one record per CDR3 protein. The sample yields roughly 62,000 distinct CDR3 sequences, over 9.5% seen once. Sequencing used PBMCs. The source of these receptors is a man between 60 and 75 years old in good health. Each CDR3 is given with its conserved first and last residue. Each record gives: D gene, V gene, clone size, J gene, CDR3 DNA, CDR3 protein. D genes are given only for firm matches. Expanded clones are given a class, and other clones once, few, many or no size at all.

NA	TRBV7-9	NA	TRBJ1-6	TGTGCCAGCAGCTTAGGGGCCGTACAGCGCCGAAATTCACCCCTCCACTTT	CASSLGAVQRRNSPLHF
TRBD1	TRBV20-1	many	TRBJ1-1	TGCAGTGCGATAAGGACAGGGTCGAACACTGAAGCTTTCTTT	CSAIRTGSNTEAFF
TRBD1	TRBV7-2	many	TRBJ1-2	TGTGCCAGCAGCTTTAACAGGGGATATGGCTACACCTTC	CASSFNRGYGYTF
TRBD1	TRBV9	many	TRBJ2-6	TGTGCCAGCAGCGCTAATACCCGGGACAGGGGGACCAACGTCCTGACTTTC	CASSANTRDRGTNVLTF
NA	TRBV7-2	many	TRBJ2-3	TGTGCCAGCAGCCTTAGAATAACAGATACGCAGTATTTT	CASSLRITDTQYF
NA	TRBV12-3/TRBV12-4	NA	TRBJ2-2	TGTGCCAGCAGTTTAATCCCCACCGGGGAGCTGTTTTTT	CASSLIPTGELFF
NA	TRBV29-1	many	TRBJ2-3	TGCAGCCACTCAACGGGACTCCGCACAGATACGCAGTATTTT	CSHSTGLRTDTQYF
TRBD1	TRBV10-3	many	TRBJ1-4	TGTGCCATCAGGCCCTCGGACAGGGCAGGGGATGAAAAACTGTTTTTT	CAIRPSDRAGDEKLFF
NA	TRBV19	many	TRBJ1-4	TGTGCCAGTAAAGTGGACCGACGTGAAAAACTGTTTTTT	CASKVDRREKLFF
TRBD1	TRBV14	many	TRBJ2-3	TGTGCCAGCAGCCAAAGAGGGACAGGGTCAGATACGCAGTATTTT	CASSQRGTGSDTQYF
NA	TRBV20-1	many	TRBJ1-4	TGCAGTGCCCCTTTAGGGTCAAGTAATGAAAAACTGTTTTTT	CSAPLGSSNEKLFF
NA	TRBV12-3/TRBV12-4	many	TRBJ2-3	TGTGCCAGCAGTTTAAAATCAACAGATACGCAGTATTTT	CASSLKSTDTQYF
NA	TRBV2	many	TRBJ2-5	TGTGCCAGCAGTGAAGGCCCCCGCGAGACCCAGTACTTC	CASSEGPRETQYF
TRBD2	TRBV20-1	NA	TRBJ2-1	TGCAGTGCTAGACACCCTAGCGGTTTAGAGCAGTTCTTC	CSARHPSGLEQFF
TRBD1	TRBV19	NA	TRBJ1-1	TGTGCCTCTAATATTAGGGGACAGGGGAACACTGAAGCTTTCTTT	CASNIRGQGNTEAFF
NA	TRBV7-3	many	TRBJ2-7	TGTGCCAGCAGCCTGGGGGAGGTCAACGAGCAGTACTTC	CASSLGEVNEQYF
NA	TRBV7-6	many	TRBJ2-2	TGTGCCAGCAGCTTTAGAAAGATTTCCGGGTCAATCCTAAACACCGGGGAGCTGTTTTTT	CASSFRKISGSILNTGELFF
NA	TRBV9	many	TRBJ1-3	TGTGCCAGCAGCGCTAATGGGGGCTCTGGAAACACCATATATTTT	CASSANGGSGNTIYF
NA	TRBV5-5	many	TRBJ1-4	TGTGCCAGCAGCTCAGTTAATGAAAAACTGTTTTTT	CASSSVNEKLFF
TRBD1	TRBV4-1	many	TRBJ2-5	TGCGCCAGCAGCCAAGGGGGGAAACAGGGGGTTTTAGAGACCCAGTACTTC	CASSQGGKQGVLETQYF
NA	TRBV7-8	many	TRBJ2-7	TGTGCCAGCAGTCGTGGGACACCGGGAGAGCAGTACTTC	CASSRGTPGEQYF
NA	TRBV6-6	NA	TRBJ1-5	TGTGCCAGCAGTTACTGGTCCAGGACGAGCAATCAGCCCCAGCATTTT	CASSYWSRTSNQPQHF
NA	TRBV2	many	TRBJ1-5	TGTGCCAGCGGCAGGGTCGAGGTCAGCAATCAGCCCCAGCATTTT	CASGRVEVSNQPQHF
TRBD2	TRBV6-2/TRBV6-3	many	TRBJ2-1	TGTGCCACGGGGCAGGGACTAGGCGATGAGCAGTTCTTC	CATGQGLGDEQFF
NA	TRBV5-6	NA	TRBJ2-5	NA	CASSFYICSARDARTGQETQYF
NA	TRBV12-3/TRBV12-4	many	TRBJ2-2	TGTGCCAGCAGTCGCACCACAGGCACCGGGGAGCTGTTTTTT	CASSRTTGTGELFF
NA	TRBV29-1	many	TRBJ1-2	TGCAGCGTATGGGAGGGGAAGAACTATGGCTACACCTTC	CSVWEGKNYGYTF
NA	TRBV20-1	many	TRBJ2-2	TGCAGTGCTAGGCCCCCACAGTCAGCCGGGGAGCTGTTTTTT	CSARPPQSAGELFF
NA	TRBV15	many	TRBJ1-1	TGTGCCACCAGCAGAGATCTATCAGGGGTAGGGAACACTGAAGCTTTCTTT	CATSRDLSGVGNTEAFF
TRBD1	TRBV7-2	many	TRBJ1-2	TGTGCCAGCAGCCCACAGGGGATTGAGGGCTACACCTTC	CASSPQGIEGYTF
TRBD1	TRBV4-3	medium-sized	TRBJ2-1	TGCGCCAGCAGCCATGCCCTCGGGACAGGGGAGAATGAGCAGTTCTTC	CASSHALGTGENEQFF
NA	TRBV7-2	many	TRBJ1-5	TGTGCCAGCAGCTTATCGGCGGGCCCCAAGAATCAGCCCCAGCATTTT	CASSLSAGPKNQPQHF
TRBD2	TRBV7-9	many	TRBJ2-1	TGTGCCAGCAGCCTACTACTAGCGGGGGGCTCCAATGAGCAGTTCTTC	CASSLLLAGGSNEQFF
TRBD1	TRBV6-2/TRBV6-3	many	TRBJ2-2	TGTGCCAGCAGTCGACAGGGGGGTTACACCGGGGAGCTGTTTTTT	CASSRQGGYTGELFF
NA	TRBV7-2	many	TRBJ2-6	TGTGCCAGCAGCTTAATGGGCAGGGGAAATTCTGGGGCCAACGTCCTGACTTTC	CASSLMGRGNSGANVLTF
NA	TRBV6-2/TRBV6-3	NA	TRBJ2-7	TGTGCCAGCAGTTCCGGGGGCGCTGGTGGCGACGAGCAGTACTTC	CASSSGGAGGDEQYF
NA	TRBV7-2	many	TRBJ2-1	TGTGCCAGCAGCTCCGGTTGGGGGGGGGCAGCCTACAATGAGCAGTTCTTC	CASSSGWGGAAYNEQFF
NA	TRBV7-2	once	TRBJ2-2	TGTGCCAGCAGCTTCTATTCGACCGGGGAGCGGTTTTTT	CASSFYSTGERFF
TRBD2	TRBV5-1	many	TRBJ2-3	TGCGCCAGCAGAGGCGGGGGGTTCACAGATACGCAGTATTTT	CASRGGGFTDTQYF
NA	TRBV20-1	many	TRBJ2-1	TGCAGTGCCCAGAGGGGGGGTTACAATGAGCAGTTCTTC	CSAQRGGYNEQFF
NA	TRBV19	NA	TRBJ1-4	TGTGCCAGTAGGACAGCGGCCAATAATGAAAAACTGTTTTTT	CASRTAANNEKLFF
TRBD1	TRBV29-1	many	TRBJ2-3	TGCAGCGTTGAAGATAACGTGTCAGGACAGGGGGCCCATACGCAGTATTTT	CSVEDNVSGQGAHTQYF
NA	TRBV12-3/TRBV12-4	many	TRBJ1-2	TGTGCCAGCAGTGGCCCGGGGGGACGATTCTATGGCTACACCTTC	CASSGPGGRFYGYTF
TRBD1	TRBV6-5	many	TRBJ1-2	TGTGCCAGCAGTCGACAAACCGGGACAGGGGTTGGCTACACCTTC	CASSRQTGTGVGYTF
TRBD2	TRBV20-1	NA	TRBJ2-4	TGCAGTGCTATAGGACTAGCGGGGGTCACTGGCATTCGGTACTTC	CSAIGLAGVTGIRYF
NA	TRBV5-1	many	TRBJ2-4	TGCGCCAGCAGCTTGGGTAGGGTCGCCAAAAACATTCAGTACTTC	CASSLGRVAKNIQYF
TRBD1	TRBV4-2	many	TRBJ1-2	TGTGCCAGCAGCCAAGACCCGCTGACAGGGAACTATGGCTACACCTTC	CASSQDPLTGNYGYTF
NA	TRBV14	many	TRBJ1-2	TGTGCCAGCAGCCAACGGGGGGCAAGTGGCTACACCTTC	CASSQRGASGYTF